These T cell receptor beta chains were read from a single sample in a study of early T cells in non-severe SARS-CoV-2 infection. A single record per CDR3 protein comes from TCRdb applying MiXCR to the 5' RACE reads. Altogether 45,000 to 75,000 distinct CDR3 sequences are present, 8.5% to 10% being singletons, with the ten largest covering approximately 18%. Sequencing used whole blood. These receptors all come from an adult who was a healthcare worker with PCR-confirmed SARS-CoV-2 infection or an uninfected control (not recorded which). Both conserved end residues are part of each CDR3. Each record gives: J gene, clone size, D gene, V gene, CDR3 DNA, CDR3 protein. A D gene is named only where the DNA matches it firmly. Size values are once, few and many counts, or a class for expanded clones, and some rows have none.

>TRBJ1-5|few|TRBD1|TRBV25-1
TGTGCCAGCAGTACAGGGGGCTTTCAGCCCCAGCATTTT
CASSTGGFQPQHF
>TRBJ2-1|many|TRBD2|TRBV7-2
TGTGCCAGCAGCACCCCTAGCGGGGCAGCCTACAATGAGCAGTTCTTC
CASSTPSGAAYNEQFF
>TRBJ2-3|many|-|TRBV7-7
TGTGCCAGCAGCTTAGCCGGGGGACCCACAGATACGCAGTATTTT
CASSLAGGPTDTQYF
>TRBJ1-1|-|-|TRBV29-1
TGCAGTGGGGCCGAGGGCAGCTTCACTGAAGCTTTCTTT
CSGAEGSFTEAFF
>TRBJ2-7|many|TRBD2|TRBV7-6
TGTGCCAGCAGCTTAGCGGGAGGGCTGGTCTCCGAGCAGTACTTC
CASSLAGGLVSEQYF
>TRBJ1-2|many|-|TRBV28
TGTGCCAGCAGTTCCCCCAGGGGCCGGAGTGGCTACACCTTC
CASSSPRGRSGYTF
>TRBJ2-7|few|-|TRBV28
TGTGCCAGCAGGGAAAACCTGGACGGAGCCTACGAGCAGTACTTC
CASRENLDGAYEQYF
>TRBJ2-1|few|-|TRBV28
TGTGCCAGCAGTCGCCCCGTCTACGGGAGTTGGGATGAGCAGTTCTTC
CASSRPVYGSWDEQFF
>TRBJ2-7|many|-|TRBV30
TGTGCCTGGAGTGTTGGGGAGTCCTACGAGCAGTACTTC
CAWSVGESYEQYF
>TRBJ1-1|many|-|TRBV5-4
TGTGCCAGCAGCTTTGATCCCACTGAAGCTTTCTTT
CASSFDPTEAFF
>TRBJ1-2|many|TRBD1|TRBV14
TGTGCCAGCAGCCCGACAGGGGGAAACTATGGCTACACCTTC
CASSPTGGNYGYTF
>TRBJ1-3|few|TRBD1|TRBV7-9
TGTGCCAGCAGCCCGCGGACAGGGGCAACGGACACCATATATTTT
CASSPRTGATDTIYF
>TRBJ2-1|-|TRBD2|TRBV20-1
TGCAGTGCTAGGGACGTCAAGCGGGGCACCTACAATGAGCAGTTCTTC
CSARDVKRGTYNEQFF
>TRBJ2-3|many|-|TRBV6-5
TGTGCCAGCGAAGCAGCGTGGGCCATTGGGACGCAGTATTTT
CASEAAWAIGTQYF
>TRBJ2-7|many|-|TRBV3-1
TGTGCCAGCAGCCAAGTCGACGGCTACGAGCAGTACTTC
CASSQVDGYEQYF
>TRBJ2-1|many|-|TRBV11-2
TGTGCCAGCAGCTTAGAGTTCGTGAACAATGAGCAGTTCTTC
CASSLEFVNNEQFF
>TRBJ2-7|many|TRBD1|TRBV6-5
TGTGCCAGCAGTTACCGCGACAGGGCCGAGCAGTACTTC
CASSYRDRAEQYF
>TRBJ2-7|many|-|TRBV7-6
TGTGCCAGCAGCGAGGGAGGGGGCGCTTACGAGCAGTACTTC
CASSEGGGAYEQYF
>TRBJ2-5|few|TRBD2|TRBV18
TGTGCCAGCTCACCGAGCGGGACTACCCCCTCAGAGACCCAGTACTTC
CASSPSGTTPSETQYF
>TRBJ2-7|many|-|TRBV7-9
TGTGCCAGCAGCTCGCTTGACTCAGCCTACGAGCAGTACTTC
CASSSLDSAYEQYF
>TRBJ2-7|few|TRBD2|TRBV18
TGTGCCAGCTCACCACTAGCGGGCGAGCAGTACTTC
CASSPLAGEQYF
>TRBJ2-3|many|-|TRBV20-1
TGCAGTGCTCATTCAACTAGCATGTCAGATACGCAGTATTTT
CSAHSTSMSDTQYF
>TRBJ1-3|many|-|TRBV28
TGTGCCAGCAGGCTGGGCTCTGGAAACACCATATATTTT
CASRLGSGNTIYF
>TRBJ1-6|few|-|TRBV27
TGTGCCAGCAGCCCGAGGGGAATCGCCCTTGATTCACCCCTCCACTTT
CASSPRGIALDSPLHF
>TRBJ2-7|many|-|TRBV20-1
TGCAGTGCTAGACAGGCCGGAGGGAACGAGCAGTACTTC
CSARQAGGNEQYF
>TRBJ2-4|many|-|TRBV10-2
TGCGCCAGCAGTGAGTCAATGGGGGAGAGAGGCATTCAGTACTTC
CASSESMGERGIQYF
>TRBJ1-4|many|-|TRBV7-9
TGTGCCAGCAGCTGGGGAACATCTAATGAAAAACTGTTTTTT
CASSWGTSNEKLFF
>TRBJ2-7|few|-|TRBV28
TGTGCCAGCAGTTTATCCCCGGGTTTGTTTCAGGACCCCTACGAGCAGTACTTC
CASSLSPGLFQDPYEQYF
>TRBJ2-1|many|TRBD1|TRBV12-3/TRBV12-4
TGTGCCAGCAGTTTCAGACAGGGGGGCAAATACAATGAGCAGTTCTTC
CASSFRQGGKYNEQFF
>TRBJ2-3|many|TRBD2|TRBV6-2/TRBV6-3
TGTGCCAGCAGTTACGGGCTAGCGGGTAGCACAGATACGCAGTATTTT
CASSYGLAGSTDTQYF
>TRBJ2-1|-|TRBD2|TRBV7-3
TGTGCCAGCAGCTACGGACTAGCGGGAGTCGATGAGCAGTTCTTC
CASSYGLAGVDEQFF
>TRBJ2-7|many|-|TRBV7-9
TGTGCCAGCAGCCTGCGGGACTCCTTCTCCTACGAGCAGTACTTC
CASSLRDSFSYEQYF
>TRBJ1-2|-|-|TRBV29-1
TGCAGCGTTGTTATATCTGTTGACTATGGCTACACCTTC
CSVVISVDYGYTF
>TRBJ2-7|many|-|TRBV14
TGTGCCAGCAGCCAAACAGGGCCCTCCTACGAGCAGTACTTC
CASSQTGPSYEQYF
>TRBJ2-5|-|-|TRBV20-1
TGCAGTGCTAGGGGGGCACAAGAGACCCAGTACTTC
CSARGAQETQYF
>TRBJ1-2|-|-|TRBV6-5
TGTGCCAGCAGTGGGGGGACCCATGGCTACACCTTC
CASSGGTHGYTF
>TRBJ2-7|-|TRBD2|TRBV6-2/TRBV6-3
TGTGCCAGCAGCCCCTCCCCAAGGGAGCGGGGGCACTACGAGCAGTACTTC
CASSPSPRERGHYEQYF
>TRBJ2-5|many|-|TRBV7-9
TGTGCCAGCAGCTTATCTATTTGGGAGACCCAGTACTTC
CASSLSIWETQYF
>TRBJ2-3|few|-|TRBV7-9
TGTGCCAGCAGCTCGCTGAAGGGGGGCGATACGCAGTATTTT
CASSSLKGGDTQYF
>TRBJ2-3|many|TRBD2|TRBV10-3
TGTGCCATCAGGGGGACTAGCCTGAGACCAGATACGCAGTATTTT
CAIRGTSLRPDTQYF
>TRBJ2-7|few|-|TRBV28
TGTGCCAGCAGTCGATCTCTGGCGGGATGGTCGAACGAGCAGTACTTC
CASSRSLAGWSNEQYF
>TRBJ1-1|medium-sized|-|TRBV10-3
TGTGCCACCGAACAGGTGCCGGCTTCTGAAGCTTTCTTT
CATEQVPASEAFF
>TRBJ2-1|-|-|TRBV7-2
TGTGCCAGCAGCTTCTTGGGTAACTACAATGAGCAGTTCTTC
CASSFLGNYNEQFF
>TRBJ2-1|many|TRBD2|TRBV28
TGTGCCAGCAGTTACCTCACGACTAGCGAGGGGGGTGAGCAGTTCTTC
CASSYLTTSEGGEQFF
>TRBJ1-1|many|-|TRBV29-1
TGCAGCGTCACCACCGCGTTGGGGGCCCCTGAAGCTTTCTTT
CSVTTALGAPEAFF
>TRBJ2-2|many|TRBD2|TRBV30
TGTGCCTGGGCCGGACTAGCGGGGTACACCGGGGAGCTGTTTTTT
CAWAGLAGYTGELFF
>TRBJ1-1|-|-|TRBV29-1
TGCAGCGCATGCAGGGATCCCACTGAAGCTTTCTTT
CSACRDPTEAFF
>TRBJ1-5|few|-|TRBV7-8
TGTGCCAGCAGCTCTATAAATCAGCCCCAGCATTTT
CASSSINQPQHF
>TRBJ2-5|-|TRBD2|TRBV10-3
TGTGCCATCAGTGGATCCGGGACTAGTGAGGGCGCAGAGACCCAGTACTTC
CAISGSGTSEGAETQYF
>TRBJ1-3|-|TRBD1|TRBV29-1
TGCAGCGTTGGACAGGGAATGGAAGGAAACACCATATATTTT
CSVGQGMEGNTIYF
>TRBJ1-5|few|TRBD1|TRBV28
TGTGCCAGCTTATCCGGGACAGGGGGCCAGCCCCAGCATTTT
CASLSGTGGQPQHF
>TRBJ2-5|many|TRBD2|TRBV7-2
TGTGCCAGCAGCCTTAAAAGCGGGAGTCTTGGGGAGACCCAGTACTTC
CASSLKSGSLGETQYF
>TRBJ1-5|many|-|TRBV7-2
TGTGCCAGCAGCTACTTTCCAGGGAGATCTCAGCCCCAGCATTTT
CASSYFPGRSQPQHF